A selection of T cell receptor beta chains follows, all from one sample in a study of blood T cells in healthy people across ages. Each CDR3 protein is one row after TCRdb ran MiXCR on the 5' RACE reads. In the table there are 1 million to 1.2 million distinct CDR3 sequences, 35% to 40% of which are singletons. Sequencing was performed on blood. The receptor source for this set is a man aged 18 to 29 in good health. Both conserved end residues are part of each CDR3. Each record gives: V gene, J gene, CDR3 protein.

TRBV20-1	TRBJ2-1	CSARDPPSGGNNEQFF
TRBV20-1	TRBJ2-5	CSARGTRLETQYF
TRBV7-9	TRBJ2-3	CASRTGGKDTQYF
TRBV5-8	TRBJ2-3	CASSLAGRGRLTDTQYF
TRBV25-1	TRBJ2-4	CASSRREEGNIQYF
TRBV4-3	TRBJ2-5	CASSPVGRQETQYF
TRBV10-3	TRBJ1-2	CAISEGQGIEGYTF
TRBV12-3/TRBV12-4	TRBJ2-5	CASSFGLAGDQETQYF
TRBV20-1	TRBJ2-5	CSALRGQETQYF
TRBV7-9	TRBJ2-1	CASSSGTRSYNEQFF
TRBV5-1	TRBJ1-4	CASSLGRNNEKLFF
TRBV12-3/TRBV12-4	TRBJ1-4	CASSLQGGTNEKLFF
TRBV20-1	TRBJ1-5	CSARRGSNQPQHF
TRBV20-1	TRBJ2-6	CSAYTGHSGANVLTF
TRBV6-5	TRBJ1-2	CASSRQGLRAYGYTF
TRBV7-9	TRBJ2-7	CASSLRDRGVYGQYF
TRBV6-2/TRBV6-3	.	CASGYNFYEQYF
TRBV6-6	TRBJ2-3	CASSSPGSGSTDTQYF
TRBV4-1	TRBJ1-1	CASSLVGGASTEAFF
TRBV27	TRBJ2-6	CASSPRQGRNAGANVLTF
TRBV5-1	TRBJ2-1	CASRGALSYNEQFF
TRBV2	TRBJ1-5	CASKNSSNQPQHF
TRBV6-2/TRBV6-3	TRBJ1-5	CASSYPDSPNQPQHF